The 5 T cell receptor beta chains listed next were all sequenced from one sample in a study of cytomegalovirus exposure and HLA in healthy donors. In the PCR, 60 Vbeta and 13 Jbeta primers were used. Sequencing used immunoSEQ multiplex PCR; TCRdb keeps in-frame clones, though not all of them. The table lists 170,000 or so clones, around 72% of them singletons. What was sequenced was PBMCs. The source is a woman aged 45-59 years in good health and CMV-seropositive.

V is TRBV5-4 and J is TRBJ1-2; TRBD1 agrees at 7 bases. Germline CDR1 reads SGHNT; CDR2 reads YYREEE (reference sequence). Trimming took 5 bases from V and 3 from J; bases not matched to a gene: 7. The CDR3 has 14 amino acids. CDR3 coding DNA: TGTGCCAGCAGGTCTCAGGGGGACCACTATGGCTACACCTTC. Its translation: CASRSQGDHYGYTF.

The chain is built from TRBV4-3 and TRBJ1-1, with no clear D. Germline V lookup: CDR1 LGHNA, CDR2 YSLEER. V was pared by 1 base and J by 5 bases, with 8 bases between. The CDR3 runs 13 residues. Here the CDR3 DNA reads TGCGCCAGCAGCCAAGGGGCGGGGACTGAAGCTTTCTTT. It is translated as CASSQGAGTEAFF.

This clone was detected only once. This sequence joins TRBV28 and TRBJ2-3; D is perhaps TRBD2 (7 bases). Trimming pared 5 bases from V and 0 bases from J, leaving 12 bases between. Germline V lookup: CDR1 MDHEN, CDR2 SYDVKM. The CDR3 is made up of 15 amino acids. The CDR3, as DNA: TGTGCCAGCAGTCTCCGGGGGGCTAGCACAGATACGCAGTATTTT. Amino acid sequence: CASSLRGASTDTQYF.

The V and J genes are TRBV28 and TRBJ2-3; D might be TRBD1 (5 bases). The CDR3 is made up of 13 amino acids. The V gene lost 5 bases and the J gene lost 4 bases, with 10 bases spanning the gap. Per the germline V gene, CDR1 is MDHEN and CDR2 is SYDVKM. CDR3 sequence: CASSGLRADTQYF. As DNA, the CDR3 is TGTGCCAGCAGTGGCCTCAGGGCAGATACGCAGTATTTT. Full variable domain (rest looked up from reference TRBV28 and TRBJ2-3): DVKVTQSSRYLVKRTGEKVFLECVQDMDHENMFWYRQDPGLGLRLIYFSYDVKMKEKGDIPEGYSVSREKKERFSLILESASTNQTSMYLCASSGLRADTQYFGPGTRLTVL.

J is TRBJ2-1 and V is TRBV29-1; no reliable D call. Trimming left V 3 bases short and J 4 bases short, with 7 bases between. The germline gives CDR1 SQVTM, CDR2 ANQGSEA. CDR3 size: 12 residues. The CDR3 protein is CSVDTLYNEQFF. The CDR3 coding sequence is TGCAGCGTTGACACTTTGTACAATGAGCAGTTCTTC.